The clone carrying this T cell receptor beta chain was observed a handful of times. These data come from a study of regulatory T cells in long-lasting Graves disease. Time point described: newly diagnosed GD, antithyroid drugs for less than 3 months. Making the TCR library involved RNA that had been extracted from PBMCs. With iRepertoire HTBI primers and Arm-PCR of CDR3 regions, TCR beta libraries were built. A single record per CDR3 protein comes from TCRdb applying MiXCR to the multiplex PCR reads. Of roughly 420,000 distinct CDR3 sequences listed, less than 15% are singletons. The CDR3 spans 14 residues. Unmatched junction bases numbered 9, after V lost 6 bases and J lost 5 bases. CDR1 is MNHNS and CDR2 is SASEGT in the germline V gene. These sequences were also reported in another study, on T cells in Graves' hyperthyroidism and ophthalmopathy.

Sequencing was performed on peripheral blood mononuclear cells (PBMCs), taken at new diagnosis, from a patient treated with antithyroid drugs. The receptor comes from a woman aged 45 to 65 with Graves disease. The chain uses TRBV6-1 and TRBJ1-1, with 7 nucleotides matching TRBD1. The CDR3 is CASSIDRVRTEAFF. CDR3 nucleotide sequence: TGTGCCAGCAGCATCGACAGGGTGAGGACTGAAGCTTTCTTT.